Described below is a single T cell receptor beta chain sequence and its context. This entry belongs to a study of blood T cell repertoires in COVID-19. About the study: The United States, Italy and Spain supplied acute and convalescent COVID-19 samples. Nucleic acid was either cDNA or gDNA, and it came from T cells, B-cell-depleted T cells, or PBMCs.

This CDR3 region has 14 residues. Germline V gene lookup returns CDR1 SEHNR and CDR2 FQNEAQ (reference sequence). The V and J ends lost 5 bases and 0 bases respectively, with 7 bases between them. Original processing methods: Estimates of nucleated cell counts were drawn from the amplification of reference gene primers. Data came from immunoSEQ multiplex PCR; TCRdb stores just in-frame clones and leaves some out. V, J and clone size were drawn from that table, and D and trimming were deduced from the DNA. The data contain some 100,000 clones, approximately 90% of them singletons. This chain joins TRBV7-9 and TRBJ1-4; D remains ambiguous. The sequenced sample consisted of peripheral blood. This receptor was taken from a human donor with acute or convalescent COVID-19. The donor label of this sample is uncertain. This chain's CDR3 is CASSAGATNEKLFF. CDR3 bases: TGTGCCAGCAGCGCCGGTGCAACTAATGAAAAACTGTTTTTT.